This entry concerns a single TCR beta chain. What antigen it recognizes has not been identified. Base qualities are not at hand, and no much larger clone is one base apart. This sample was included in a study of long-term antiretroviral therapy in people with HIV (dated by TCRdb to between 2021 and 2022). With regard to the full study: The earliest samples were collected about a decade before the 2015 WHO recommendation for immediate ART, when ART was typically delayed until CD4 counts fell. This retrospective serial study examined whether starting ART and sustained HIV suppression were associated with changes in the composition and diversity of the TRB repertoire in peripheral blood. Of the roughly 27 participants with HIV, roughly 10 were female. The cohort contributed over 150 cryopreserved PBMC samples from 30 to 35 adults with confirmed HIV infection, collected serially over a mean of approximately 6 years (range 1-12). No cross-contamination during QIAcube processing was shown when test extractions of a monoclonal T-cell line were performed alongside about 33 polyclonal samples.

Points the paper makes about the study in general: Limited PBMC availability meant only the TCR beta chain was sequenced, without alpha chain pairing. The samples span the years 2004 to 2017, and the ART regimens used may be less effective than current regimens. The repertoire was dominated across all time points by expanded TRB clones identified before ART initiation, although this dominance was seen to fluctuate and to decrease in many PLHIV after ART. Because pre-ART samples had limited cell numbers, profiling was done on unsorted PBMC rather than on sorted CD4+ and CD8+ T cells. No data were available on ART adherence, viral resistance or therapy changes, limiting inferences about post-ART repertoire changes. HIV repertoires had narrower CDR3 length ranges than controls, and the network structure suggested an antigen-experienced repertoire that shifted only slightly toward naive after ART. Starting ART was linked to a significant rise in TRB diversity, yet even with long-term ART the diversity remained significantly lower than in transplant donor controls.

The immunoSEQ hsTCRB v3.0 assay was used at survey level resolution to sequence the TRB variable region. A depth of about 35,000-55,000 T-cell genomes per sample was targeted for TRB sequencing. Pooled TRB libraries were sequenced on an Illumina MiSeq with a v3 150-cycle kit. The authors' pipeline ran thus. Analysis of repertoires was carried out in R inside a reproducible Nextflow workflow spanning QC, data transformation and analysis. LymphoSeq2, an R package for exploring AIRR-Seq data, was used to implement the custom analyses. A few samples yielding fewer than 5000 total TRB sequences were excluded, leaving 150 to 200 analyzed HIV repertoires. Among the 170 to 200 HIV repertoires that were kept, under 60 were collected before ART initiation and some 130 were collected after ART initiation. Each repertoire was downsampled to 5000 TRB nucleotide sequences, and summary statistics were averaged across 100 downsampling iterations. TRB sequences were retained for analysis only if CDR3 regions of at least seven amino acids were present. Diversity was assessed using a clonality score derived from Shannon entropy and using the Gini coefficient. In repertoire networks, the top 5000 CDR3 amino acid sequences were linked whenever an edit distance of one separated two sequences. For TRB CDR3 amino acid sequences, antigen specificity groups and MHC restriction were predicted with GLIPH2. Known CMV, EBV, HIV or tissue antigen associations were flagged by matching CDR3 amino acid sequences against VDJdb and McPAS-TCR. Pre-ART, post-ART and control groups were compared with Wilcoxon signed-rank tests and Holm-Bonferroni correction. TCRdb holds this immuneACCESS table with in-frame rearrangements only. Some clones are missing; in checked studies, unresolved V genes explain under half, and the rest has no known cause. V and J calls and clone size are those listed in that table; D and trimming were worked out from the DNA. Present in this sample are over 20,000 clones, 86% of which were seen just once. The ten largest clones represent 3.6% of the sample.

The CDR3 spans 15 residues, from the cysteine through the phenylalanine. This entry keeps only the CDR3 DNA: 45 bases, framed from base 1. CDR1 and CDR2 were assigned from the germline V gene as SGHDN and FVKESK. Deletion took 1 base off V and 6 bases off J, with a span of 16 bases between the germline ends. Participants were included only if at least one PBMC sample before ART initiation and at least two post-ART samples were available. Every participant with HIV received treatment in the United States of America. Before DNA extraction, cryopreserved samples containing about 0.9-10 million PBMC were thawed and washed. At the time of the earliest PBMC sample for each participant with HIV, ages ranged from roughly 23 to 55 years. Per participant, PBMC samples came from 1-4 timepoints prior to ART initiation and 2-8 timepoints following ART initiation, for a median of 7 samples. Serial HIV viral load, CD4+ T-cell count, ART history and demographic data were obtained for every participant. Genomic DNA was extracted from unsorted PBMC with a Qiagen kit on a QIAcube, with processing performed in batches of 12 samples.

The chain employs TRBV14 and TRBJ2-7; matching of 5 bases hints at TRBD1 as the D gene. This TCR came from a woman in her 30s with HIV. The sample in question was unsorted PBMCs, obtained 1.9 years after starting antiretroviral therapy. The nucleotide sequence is TGTGCCAGCAGCCAAGGTGCCAGGGTAGGCTTCGAGCAGTACTTC. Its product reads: CASSQGARVGFEQYF.